The rows below give T cell receptor beta chains drawn from one sample of a study of technical replicates of blood from a few donors. Generated by immunoSEQ multiplex PCR, the TCRdb table keeps only in-frame clones and is missing some. Here the sample spans tens of thousands of clones, 96% being singletons. Sequences were obtained from T cells isolated from PBMCs. The receptor source for this set is a human donor in good health. Both conserved end residues are part of each CDR3. A D gene is named only where the DNA matches it firmly. The size entry is marked missing in some rows and otherwise reads once, few, many or a size class.

TGTGCTAGTGGTCTGGGACAGAACACCGGGGAGCTGTTTTTT CASGLGQNTGELFF TRBV12-5 once NA TRBJ2-2
TGCGCCAGCAGCTTAGCCCTAACCTACGAGCAGTACTTC CASSLALTYEQYF TRBV5-1 NA NA TRBJ2-7
TGTGCCAGCAGCCCCGGGGGGAACACTGAAGCTTTCTTT CASSPGGNTEAFF TRBV7-6 NA NA TRBJ1-1
TGTGCCAGCAGTATAATTTGGGGGGACACTGAAGCTTTCTTT CASSIIWGDTEAFF TRBV27 NA NA TRBJ1-1
TGTGCCAGTAGTTCACCAGGGACAGGTGAAGCCAAAAACATTCAGTACTTC CASSSPGTGEAKNIQYF TRBV19 NA TRBD1 TRBJ2-4
TGCGCCAGCAGCCTTGGCAGGGGTGGTGACTATGGCTACACCTTC CASSLGRGGDYGYTF TRBV5-1 NA NA TRBJ1-2
TGTGCCAGCAGCTTAAGTGTGGTGAGGGAGCAGTACTTC CASSLSVVREQYF TRBV13 NA NA TRBJ2-7
TGTGCCAGCAGGGACGGCTCAAAGAGGGATCAGCCCCAGCATTTT CASRDGSKRDQPQHF TRBV5-4 NA NA TRBJ1-5
TGTGGCTTGGGGGCTTCGGGGGGCTACACCTTC CGLGASGGYTF TRBV28 NA NA TRBJ1-2
TGTGCCATCAATACTAGCGGGGAAGGCAATGAGCAGTTCTTC CAINTSGEGNEQFF TRBV10-3 once TRBD2 TRBJ2-1
TGTGCCAGCAAATGGTTTACAGGGTCTAACTATGGCTACACCTTC CASKWFTGSNYGYTF TRBV2 once NA TRBJ1-2
TGTGCCGGGAGGACAGGGGGGAACGAGCAGTACTTC CAGRTGGNEQYF TRBV6-1 NA TRBD1 TRBJ2-7
TGTGCCAGCAGTGAATGGCGGGAGATAATTGGGGAGCAGTACTTC CASSEWREIIGEQYF TRBV6-1 NA TRBD2 TRBJ2-7
TGTGCCAGCAGTTTGAATCAGGGAAGGCCCTACGAGCAGTACTTC CASSLNQGRPYEQYF TRBV27 NA NA TRBJ2-7
TGTGCCAGCAGTCTCGCAGGTGAAGGCTACGAGCAGTACTTC CASSLAGEGYEQYF TRBV25-1 NA NA TRBJ2-7
TGTGCCAGCAGCCAAGATAACGGGGAAAGCTCCTACAATGAGCAGTTCTTC CASSQDNGESSYNEQFF TRBV4-2 NA NA TRBJ2-1
TGTGCCAGCAGCTTACACAGACAAGAGACCCAGTACTTC CASSLHRQETQYF TRBV7-2 NA NA TRBJ2-5
TGTGCCGGAGGGCGATTTTCGACAGGGGGTCAGCCCCAGCATTTT CAGGRFSTGGQPQHF TRBV28 NA TRBD1 TRBJ1-5
TGTGCCTGGAGTGGGGGCAACTATGGCTACACCTTC CAWSGGNYGYTF TRBV30 NA NA TRBJ1-2
TGTGCCACGCAGGATGTTGGAAACACCATATATTTT CATQDVGNTIYF TRBV10-3 NA NA TRBJ1-3
TGTGCCAGCTGGCCGGGACTAGGTCGAACCGGGGAGCTGTTTTTT CASWPGLGRTGELFF TRBV5-8 NA TRBD2 TRBJ2-2
TGTGCCTGGAGTGTCCGAATGATGGGCAGGGTACGTGAAAAACTGTTTTTT CAWSVRMMGRVREKLFF TRBV30 NA NA TRBJ1-4
TGTGCCAGCAGCTTGGTTGGCCAGGGCGACGAGCAGTACTTC CASSLVGQGDEQYF TRBV5-6 NA NA TRBJ2-7
TGCAGCGTTACAGGGGAAGAGGGAAATGACAATGAGCAGTTCTTC CSVTGEEGNDNEQFF TRBV29-1 NA TRBD1 TRBJ2-1
TGCGCCAGCAGCTTGGATGGAGCTGAAGCTTTCTTT CASSLDGAEAFF TRBV5-1 few NA TRBJ1-1
TGCGCCAGCAGCCAAGATCGTGGGACAGCAGATACGCAGTATTTT CASSQDRGTADTQYF TRBV4-3 NA TRBD1 TRBJ2-3
TGCGCCAGCAGCCAAGATCTCCACAGGGATCAGCCCCAGCATTTT CASSQDLHRDQPQHF TRBV4-1 NA NA TRBJ1-5
TGTGCCACCGGGGGACTAGCGGGAGTGGGAACCGGGGAGCTGTTTTTT CATGGLAGVGTGELFF TRBV2 NA TRBD2 TRBJ2-2
TGTGCCAGCAGCTTAGACACAGGGGTCTTGTACTTC CASSLDTGVLYF TRBV5-4 NA TRBD1 TRBJ2-7
TGTGCCAGCAGCTTGACTAGCGACCTCACAGATACGCAGTATTTT CASSLTSDLTDTQYF TRBV5-5 NA TRBD2 TRBJ2-3
TGTGCCATACAGGGACGGGGCACAGATACGCAGTATTTT CAIQGRGTDTQYF TRBV6-6 NA NA TRBJ2-3
TGTGCCAGCAGCTCCGAGGGGGCCAGGGGAAGCTATGGCTACACCTTC CASSSEGARGSYGYTF TRBV11-3 medium-sized TRBD1 TRBJ1-2
TGTGCCAGCACCCCTTTTGGGAGAGAGACCCAGTACTTC CASTPFGRETQYF TRBV25-1 NA NA TRBJ2-5
TGTGCCAGCAGTCCCGACAGGGGGCGCAGGGAGACCCAGTACTTC CASSPDRGRRETQYF TRBV9 NA TRBD1 TRBJ2-5
TGTGCCAGCAGCTCTATCAGGGGGCTATACGAGCAGTACTTC CASSSIRGLYEQYF TRBV7-9 NA TRBD1 TRBJ2-7
TGTGCCAGCTTGGGGGGGCAGCCTGAAGCTTTCTTT CASLGGQPEAFF TRBV7-2 NA NA TRBJ1-1
TGTGCCAGCAGCCAATATACAATAAGGGGCCTATTTTCCTACGAGCAGTACTTC CASSQYTIRGLFSYEQYF TRBV14 NA NA TRBJ2-7
TGTGCCAGCAGCCAGGGACATATAGTACCTGAAGCTTTCTTT CASSQGHIVPEAFF TRBV4-2 NA NA TRBJ1-1
TGTGCCAGCAGCAGGGGGAATCAAGAGACCCAGTACTTC CASSRGNQETQYF TRBV7-3 NA NA TRBJ2-5
TGTGCCAGCAGCTTAGAGGGACAGCAATCTTACGAGCAGTACTTC CASSLEGQQSYEQYF TRBV13 NA TRBD1 TRBJ2-7
TGTGCCAGCAGGTTACCTCACAGGGACTATGGCTACACCTTC CASRLPHRDYGYTF TRBV7-2 NA NA TRBJ1-2
TGTGCCAGCAGCCAAGAGACAGGGCGCGAGCAGTACTTC CASSQETGREQYF TRBV14 NA TRBD1 TRBJ2-7
TGTGCCAGCAGCCCACGTTCGCGGGAGGGCCGGCATGAGCAGTTCTTC CASSPRSREGRHEQFF TRBV7-9 NA TRBD2 TRBJ2-1
TGCGCCAGCAGCCATCTTACGTCGGACGAGCAGTACTTC CASSHLTSDEQYF TRBV4-1 NA NA TRBJ2-7
TGTGCCAGCAGCGACAGTACCCAGCAGTACTTC CASSDSTQQYF TRBV9 NA NA TRBJ2-5
TGTGCCACCGGCCCTTCCCTCTCCTACGAGCAGTACTTC CATGPSLSYEQYF TRBV15 NA NA TRBJ2-7
TGTGCCAGCAGACAGGGGTTGGGCGATGAGCAGTTCTTC CASRQGLGDEQFF TRBV6-5 NA TRBD1 TRBJ2-1
TGTGCCGGCCGGGACAGGGTAAACAATGAGCAGTTCTTC CAGRDRVNNEQFF TRBV6-1 NA TRBD1 TRBJ2-1
TGCGCCAGCAGCCACCCCCCGGTGACCGGGGAGCTGTTTTTT CASSHPPVTGELFF TRBV4-1 NA NA TRBJ2-2
TGTGCCTGGAGTGGGGGACTAGCGGGAACCTACGAGCAGTACTTC CAWSGGLAGTYEQYF TRBV30 NA TRBD2 TRBJ2-7